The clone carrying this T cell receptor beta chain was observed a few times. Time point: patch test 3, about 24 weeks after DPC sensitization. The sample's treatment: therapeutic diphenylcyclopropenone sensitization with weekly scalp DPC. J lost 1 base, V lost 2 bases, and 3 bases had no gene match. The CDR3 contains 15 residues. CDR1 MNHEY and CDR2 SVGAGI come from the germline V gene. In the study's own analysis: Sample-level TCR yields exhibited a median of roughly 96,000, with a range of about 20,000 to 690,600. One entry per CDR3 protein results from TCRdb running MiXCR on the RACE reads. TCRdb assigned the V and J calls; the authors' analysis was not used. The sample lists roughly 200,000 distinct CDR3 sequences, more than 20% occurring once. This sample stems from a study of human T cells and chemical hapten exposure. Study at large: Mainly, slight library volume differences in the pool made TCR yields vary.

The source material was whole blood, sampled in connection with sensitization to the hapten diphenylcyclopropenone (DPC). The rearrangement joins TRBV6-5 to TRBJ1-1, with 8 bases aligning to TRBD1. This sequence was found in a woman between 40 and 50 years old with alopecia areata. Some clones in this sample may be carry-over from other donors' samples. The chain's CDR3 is CASSYTGTGNTEAFF. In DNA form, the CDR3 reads TGTGCCAGCAGTTACACCGGGACAGGGAACACTGAAGCTTTCTTT.